This T cell receptor (beta chain) was sequenced during a study of CD8+CD57+ T cells in acquired aplastic anemia. The use of genomic DNA as template underpinned the TCR beta VDJ and CDR3 profiling. Each CDR3 protein gets one entry after TCRdb re-called the reads with MiXCR. The table has approximately 470,000 distinct CDR3 sequences, about a third seen once; the top ten hold 0.8% to 0.85%. From germline, CDR1 is LGHDT and CDR2 YNNKEL (reference sequence). The CDR3 runs to 14 residues. V was clipped by 0 bases and J by 11 bases, with 11 bases between them. The patients chosen for sequencing had shown expansion of CD8+CD57+ cells (detected by flow cytometry).

Sequencing was done on a sample of sorted CD4+, CD8+, or CD8+CD57+ T cells (not recorded which) from PBMCs. V usage is TRBV3-1 and J usage is TRBJ1-6; TRBD1 is a possible D gene (6 bases). This TCR derives from a human donor with aplastic anemia. CDR3 sequence: CASSQDRTEAPLHF. CDR3 sequence (DNA): TGTGCCAGCAGCCAAGATCGGACAGAAGCACCCCTCCACTTT.